This passage covers 10 T cell receptor beta chains from one sample sequenced in a study of T cells in Graves' hyperthyroidism and ophthalmopathy (dated by TCRdb to between 2018 and 2021). Library generation was performed with multiplex PCR. Sequencer: Illumina HiSeq 2000. The TCR beta CDR3 regions were amplified from RNA transcripts. The TCR CDR3 was subjected to a first round of RT-PCR using the HTBI primer set and the Qiagen OneStep RT-PCR kit. Starting from the raw public reads, TCRdb applied fastp trimming at Q25, assembled clones with MiXCR and retained in-frame beta chains. Merged by CDR3 protein, the rows form single entries marked with the most common genes and DNA. The sample contains under 400,000 distinct CDR3 sequences, over 11% of them found a single time. The top ten clonotypes cover about 11% of the sample. The sequenced sample was blood. Receptors originate from a woman aged 55-69 years with Graves' hyperthyroidism.

The V gene is TRBV24-1, the J gene TRBJ2-1; D is unresolved. The CDR3 totals 12 residues. Germline CDR1 KGHDR, CDR2 SFDVKD. With 1 base removed from V and 8 bases from J, the gap between germline ends came to 5 bases. The CDR3 sequence: CATSDFGDEQFF. Here the CDR3 DNA reads TGTGCCACCAGTGATTTTGGCGATGAGCAGTTCTTC.

In this sample, this clonotype turned up many times. The CDR3 spells CASSSEGSSLGEQYF. Written as DNA, the CDR3 is TGTGCCAGCAGCTCGGAGGGCAGCTCTCTCGGCGAGCAGTACTTC. The V and J genes are TRBV2 and TRBJ2-7; D is possibly TRBD2 (6 bases). This CDR3 has 15 residues. The germline V and J ends were trimmed by 6 bases and 6 bases, with 21 bases remaining between them. The germline V gene has CDR1 SNHLY and CDR2 FYNNEI.

This clonotype was seen many times. This chain uses TRBV5-1 with TRBJ2-1, with TRBD1 matching over 7 bases. The J segment lost 4 bases and the V segment lost 3 bases, leaving 7 bases of the junction unmatched. The CDR3 covers 15 residues. Germline lookup yields CDR1 SGHRS and CDR2 YFSETQ. The CDR3 region has the DNA TGCGCCAGCAGCTCCCGGACAGGAACGTACAATGAGCAGTTCTTC. It specifies CASSSRTGTYNEQFF.

This clonotype was recorded many times. The V call is TRBV6-1, the J call TRBJ2-3; 9 bases align to TRBD1. Germline CDR1 and CDR2: MNHNS and SASEGT. This CDR3 region has 15 residues. V was clipped by 4 bases and J by 4 bases; unmatched bases: 6. The CDR3 spells CASSGTGTGSDTQYF. The CDR3, as DNA: TGTGCCAGCAGTGGTACCGGGACAGGGTCAGATACGCAGTATTTT.

This clonotype has a count of ten or more. This sequence joins TRBV12-3 or TRBV12-4 and TRBJ2-7; 11 positions match TRBD2. The CDR3 runs 15 residues. With V trimmed by 5 bases and J by 9 bases, 12 bases remained unmatched. The CDR3 region is CASSLGTSGVRGQYF. The CDR3 DNA is TGTGCCAGCAGTCTAGGGACTAGCGGAGTACGTGGGCAGTACTTC.

This chain links TRBV6-1 with TRBJ2-2; TRBD2 matches 10 bases. Germline-derived CDR1 and CDR2 are MNHNS and SASEGT. V was clipped by 5 bases and J by 3 bases; unmatched bases: 9. This CDR3 region has 17 residues. The chain's CDR3 is CASSLTSSGSYTGELFF. The CDR3 nucleotides read TGTGCCAGCAGTTTAACCTCTAGCGGGAGTTACACCGGGGAGCTGTTTTTT.

Points on this clonotype: A read error may be the cause here, since a much bigger clone is one base away. The chain combines TRBV5-1 with TRBJ2-2, with D unresolved. The CDR3 contains 16 residues. Germline CDR1 and CDR2: SGHRS and YFSETQ. The CDR3 DNA sequence: TGCGCCAGCGGCTTGGCCTCCAGCGTCGGCACCGGGGAGCTGTTTTTT. This gives the protein CASGLASSVGTGELFF.

Details on this clonotype: This may stem from a read error, because a much larger clone lies one nucleotide away. The chain links TRBV15 to TRBJ2-7, with 12 bases matching TRBD1. This CDR3 has 18 residues. Per germline, CDR1 LNHNV and CDR2 YYDKDF (reference sequence). This CDR3 is CATSRDLGTGGVSYEQHF. As DNA, the CDR3 is TGTGCCACCAGCAGAGATCTTGGGACAGGGGGCGTCTCTTACGAGCAGCACTTC.

The chain recombines TRBV24-1 with TRBJ2-1; 11 bases align to TRBD2. Trimming removed 3 bases from V and 2 bases from J; junction bases left unmatched: 2. CDR3 size: 16 residues. Germline V gives CDR1 KGHDR, CDR2 SFDVKD. The CDR3 nucleotides are TGTGCCACCAGTGATCAGGGACTAGCGGCCTACAATGAGCAGTTCTTC. Translating gives CATSDQGLAAYNEQFF.

Only one count was recorded for this clonotype. J is TRBJ2-5 and V is TRBV6-5; 9 bases align to TRBD2. V trimming: 2 bases; J trimming: 2 bases; junction bases outside the gene matches: 3. The CDR3 covers 15 residues. Per the germline V gene, CDR1 is MNHEY and CDR2 is SVGAGI. CDR3 nucleotide sequence: TGTGCCAGCAGTTACAGACTAGCGGCTCAAGAGACCCAGTACTTC. Protein: CASSYRLAAQETQYF.